This TCR beta chain was captured by sequencing in a study of blood T cell repertoires in COVID-19. In the study overall: COVID-19 samples from acute and convalescent phases originated in the United States, Italy and Spain.

Original processing methods: Reference gene primer amplification gave nucleated cell count estimates. Sequenced by immunoSEQ multiplex PCR; TCRdb stores in-frame clones only, minus some. V, J and clone size are those of that table, while D and trimming were read from the DNA. This sample has over 300,000 clones, with 86% found just once. The V gene lost 2 bases and the J gene lost 0 bases, with 8 bases spanning the gap. The CDR3 extends over 15 amino acids. The germline CDR1 and CDR2 sequences are LGHDT and YNNKEL (reference sequence). This clonotype was obtained from a woman aged 45-65 years with acute or convalescent COVID-19. The chain combines TRBV3-1 (or the pseudogene TRBV3-2) with TRBJ1-3, with D uncertain. The source material was peripheral blood. The CDR3 loop reads CASSQQKYSGNTIYF. The CDR3 region has the DNA TGTGCCAGCAGCCAACAGAAGTACTCTGGAAACACCATATATTTT.